These 3 T cell receptor delta chains were sequenced from one sample in a study of gamma-delta T cells after stem cell transplantation. TCRdb repeated clone calling on the RT-PCR reads with CATT. The repertoire has roughly 12,000 delta-chain clones, approximately 40% of them found once; the top ten carry about 2.8%. Sequencing input: gamma-delta T cells. The receptors come from a human donor. It is not recorded whose cells these are; they may come from a transplant donor.

The rearrangement joins TRDV1 to TRDJ1; 11 nucleotides match TRDD3. The CDR3 runs 21 residues. Germline CDR1 and CDR2: TSWWSYY and QGS. Trimming at V came to 4 bases and at J to 3 bases, leaving 22 bases not matched to a gene. The CDR3 region has the DNA TGTGCTCTTGGGGCGTTCCTCCAACTGGGGGATAGGTCTCTATCTTCCGATAAACTCATCTTT. The encoded protein is CALGAFLQLGDRSLSSDKLIF.

V and J are TRDV1 and TRDJ2; D is possibly TRDD3 (7 bases). The germline CDR1 and CDR2 sequences are TSWWSYY and QGS. V lost 2 bases and J 0 bases, leaving 31 bases between the germline ends. CDR3 length equals 23 residues. This CDR3 is CALGEWLPRNNWGPNPLTAQLFF. The CDR3 bases are TGTGCTCTTGGGGAATGGCTTCCTCGGAATAACTGGGGCCCGAACCCTTTGACAGCACAACTCTTCTTT.

The chain carries TRDV1 and TRDJ1; 7 bases match TRDD3. V gave up 3 bases and J gave up 5 bases; unmatched junction bases: 45. This CDR3 is built from 27 residues. CDR1 TSWWSYY and CDR2 QGS come from the germline V gene. CDR3 nucleotide sequence: TGTGCTCTTGGGGAGACCTTCTCCGGAGGCTGGGGGTTGCAAGCGGGTGGGCCAAAAATCAGGGAGGATAAACTCATCTTT. This encodes CALGETFSGGWGLQAGGPKIREDKLIF.